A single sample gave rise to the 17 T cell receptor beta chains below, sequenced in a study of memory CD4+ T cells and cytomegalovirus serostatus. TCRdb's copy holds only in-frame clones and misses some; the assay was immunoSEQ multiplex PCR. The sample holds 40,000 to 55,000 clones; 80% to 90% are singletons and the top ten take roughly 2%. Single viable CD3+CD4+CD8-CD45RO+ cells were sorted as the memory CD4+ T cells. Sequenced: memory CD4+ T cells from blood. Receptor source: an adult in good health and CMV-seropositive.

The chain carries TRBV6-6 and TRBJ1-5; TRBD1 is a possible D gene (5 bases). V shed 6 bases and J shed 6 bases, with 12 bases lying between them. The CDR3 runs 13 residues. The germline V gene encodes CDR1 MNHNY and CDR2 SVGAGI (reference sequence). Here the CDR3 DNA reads TGTGCCAGCAGCCGCAGGGAGGGTCAGCCCCAGCATTTT. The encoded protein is CASSRREGQPQHF.

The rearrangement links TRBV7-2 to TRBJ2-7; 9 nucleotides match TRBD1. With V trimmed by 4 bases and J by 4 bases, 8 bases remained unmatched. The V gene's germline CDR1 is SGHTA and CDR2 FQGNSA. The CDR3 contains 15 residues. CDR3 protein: CASSSQPGQGYEQYF. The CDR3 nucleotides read TGTGCCAGCAGCTCGCAACCGGGACAGGGTTACGAGCAGTACTTC.

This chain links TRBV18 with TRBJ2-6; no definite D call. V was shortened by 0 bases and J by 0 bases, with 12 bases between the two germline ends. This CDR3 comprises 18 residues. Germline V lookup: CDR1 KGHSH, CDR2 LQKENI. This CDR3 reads CASSPPGKGSSGANVLTF. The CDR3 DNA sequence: TGTGCCAGCTCACCACCGGGAAAGGGATCCTCTGGGGCCAACGTCCTGACTTTC. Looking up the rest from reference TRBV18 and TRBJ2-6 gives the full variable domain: NAGVMQNPRHLVRRRGQEARLRCSPMKGHSHVYWYRQLPEEGLKFMVYLQKENIIDESGMPKERFSAEFPKEGPSILRIQQVVRGDSAAYFCASSPPGKGSSGANVLTFGAGSRLTVL.

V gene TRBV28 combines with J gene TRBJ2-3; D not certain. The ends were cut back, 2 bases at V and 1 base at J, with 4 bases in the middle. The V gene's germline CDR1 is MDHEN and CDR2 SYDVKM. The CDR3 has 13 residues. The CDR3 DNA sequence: TGTGCCAGCAGTTTAGCGGGCACAGATACGCAGTATTTT. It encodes CASSLAGTDTQYF.

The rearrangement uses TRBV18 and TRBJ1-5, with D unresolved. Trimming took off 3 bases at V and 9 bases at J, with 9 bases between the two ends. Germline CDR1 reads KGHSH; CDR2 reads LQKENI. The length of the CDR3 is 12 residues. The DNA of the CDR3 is TGTGCCAGCTCACCCCAAGGCCGGCCCCAGCATTTT. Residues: CASSPQGRPQHF.

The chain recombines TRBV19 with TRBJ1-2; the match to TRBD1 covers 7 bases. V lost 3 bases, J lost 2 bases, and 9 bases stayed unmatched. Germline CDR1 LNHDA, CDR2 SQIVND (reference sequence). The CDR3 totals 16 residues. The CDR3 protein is CASSMGRDRTNYGYTF. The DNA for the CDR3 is TGTGCCAGTAGTATGGGGCGGGACAGAACAAACTATGGCTACACCTTC.

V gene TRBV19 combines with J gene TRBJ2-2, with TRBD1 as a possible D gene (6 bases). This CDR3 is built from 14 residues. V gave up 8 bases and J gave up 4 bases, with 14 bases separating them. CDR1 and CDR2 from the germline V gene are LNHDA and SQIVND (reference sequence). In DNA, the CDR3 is TGTGCCAGTGGACGCGCAGGGGTCACCGGGGAGCTGTTTTTT. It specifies CASGRAGVTGELFF.

The chain's CDR3 is CASSPARQEATEAFF. The DNA of the CDR3 is TGTGCCAGCTCACCAGCGAGACAGGAGGCCACTGAAGCTTTCTTT. This rearrangement joins TRBV18 to TRBJ1-1, with D perhaps TRBD1 (6 bases). The V end was cut by 2 bases, the J end by 4 bases, with 14 bases between. The CDR3 has 15 residues. Germline V CDR1 and CDR2: KGHSH, LQKENI.

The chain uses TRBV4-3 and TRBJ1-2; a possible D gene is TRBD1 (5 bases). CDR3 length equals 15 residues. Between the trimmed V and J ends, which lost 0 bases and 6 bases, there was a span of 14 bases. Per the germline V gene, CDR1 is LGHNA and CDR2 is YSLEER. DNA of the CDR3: TGCGCCAGCAGCCAAGAATTAGGGCAGGGCCATGGCTACACCTTC. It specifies CASSQELGQGHGYTF.

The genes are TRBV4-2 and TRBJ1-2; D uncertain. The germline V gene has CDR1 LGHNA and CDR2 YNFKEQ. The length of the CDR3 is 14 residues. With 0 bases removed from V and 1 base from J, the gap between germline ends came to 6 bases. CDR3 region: CASSQDNLNYGYTF. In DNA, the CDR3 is TGTGCCAGCAGCCAAGATAACCTTAACTATGGCTACACCTTC.

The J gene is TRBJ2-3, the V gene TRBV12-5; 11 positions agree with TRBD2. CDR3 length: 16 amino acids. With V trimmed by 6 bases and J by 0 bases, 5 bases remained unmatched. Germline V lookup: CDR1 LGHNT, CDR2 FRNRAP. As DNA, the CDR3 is TGTGCTAGTGGACGGACTAGCGGGTCTAGCACAGATACGCAGTATTTT. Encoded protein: CASGRTSGSSTDTQYF.

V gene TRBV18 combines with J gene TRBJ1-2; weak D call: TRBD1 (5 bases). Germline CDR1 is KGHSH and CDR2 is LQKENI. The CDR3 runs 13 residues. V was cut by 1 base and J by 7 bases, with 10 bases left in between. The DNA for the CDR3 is TGTGCCAGCTCACCACAGGGGTGGCGTGGCTACACCTTC. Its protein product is CASSPQGWRGYTF.

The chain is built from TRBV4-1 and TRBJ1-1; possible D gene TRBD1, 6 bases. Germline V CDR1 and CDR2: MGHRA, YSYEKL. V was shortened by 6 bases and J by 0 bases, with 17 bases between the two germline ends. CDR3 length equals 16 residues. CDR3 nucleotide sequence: TGCGCCAGCAGATACGGGGGACCAGGGGTGAACACTGAAGCTTTCTTT. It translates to CASRYGGPGVNTEAFF.

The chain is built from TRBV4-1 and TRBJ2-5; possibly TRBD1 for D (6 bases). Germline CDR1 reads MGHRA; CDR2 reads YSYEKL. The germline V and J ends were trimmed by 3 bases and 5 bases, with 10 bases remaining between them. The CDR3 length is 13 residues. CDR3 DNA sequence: TGCGCCAGCAGCCAGTGGCAGGGGGAGACCCAGTACTTC. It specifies CASSQWQGETQYF.

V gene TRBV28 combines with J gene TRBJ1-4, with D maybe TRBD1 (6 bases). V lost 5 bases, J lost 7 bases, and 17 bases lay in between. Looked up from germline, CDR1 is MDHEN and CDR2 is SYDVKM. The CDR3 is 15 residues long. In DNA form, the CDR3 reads TGTGCCAGCAGTCTCCCACAGGGTTTCGGTGAAAAACTGTTTTTT. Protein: CASSLPQGFGEKLFF.

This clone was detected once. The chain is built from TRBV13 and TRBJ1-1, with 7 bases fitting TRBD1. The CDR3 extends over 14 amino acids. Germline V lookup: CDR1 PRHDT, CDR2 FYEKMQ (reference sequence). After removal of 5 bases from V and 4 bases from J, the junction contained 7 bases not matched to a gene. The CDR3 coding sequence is TGTGCCAGCAGCAATGTACAGGGGATCACTGAAGCTTTCTTT. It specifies CASSNVQGITEAFF.

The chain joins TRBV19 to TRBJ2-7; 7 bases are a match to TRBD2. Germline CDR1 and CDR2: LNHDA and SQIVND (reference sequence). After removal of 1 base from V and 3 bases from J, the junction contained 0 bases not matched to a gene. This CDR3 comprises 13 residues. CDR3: CASSIGGGYEQYF. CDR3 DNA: TGTGCCAGTAGTATAGGCGGGGGCTACGAGCAGTACTTC.